These 27 T cell receptor beta chains were sequenced from one sample in a study of technical replicates of blood from a few donors. The method was immunoSEQ multiplex PCR; TCRdb's version includes in-frame clones alone and lacks a portion of them. Of more than 65,000 clones listed, around 92% are singletons. Sequencing was done on a sample of T cells isolated from PBMCs. Source of these receptors: a human donor in good health. Some clones in this sample may be carry-over from other donors' samples.

The chain is built from TRBV14 and TRBJ2-4, with 10 bases aligning to TRBD2. Losses at the gene ends were 5 bases for V and 1 base for J; bases not matched to a gene: 5. The length of the CDR3 is 16 residues. Per germline, CDR1 SGHDN and CDR2 FVKESK. Here the CDR3 reads CASSAGLARAKNIQYF. For the CDR3, the DNA is TGTGCCAGCAGCGCGGGACTAGCGCGTGCCAAAAACATTCAGTACTTC.

V is TRBV6-6 and J is TRBJ2-6; tentative D call: TRBD1 (5 bases). The CDR3 spans 15 residues. In germline, CDR1 is MNHNY, CDR2 SVGAGI (reference sequence). Trimming pared 2 bases from V and 1 base from J, leaving 6 bases between. CDR3 coding DNA: TGTGCCAGCAGTTACGACAGTTCTGGGGCCAACGTCCTGACTTTC. Its protein product is CASSYDSSGANVLTF.

The rearrangement links TRBV19 to TRBJ2-1; D gene unclear. Germline CDR1 LNHDA, CDR2 SQIVND (reference sequence). Trimming removed 6 bases at V and 4 bases at J, with 7 bases between. This CDR3 has 12 amino acids. CDR3 coding DNA: TGTGCCAGTAGGGGCCCTTACAATGAGCAGTTCTTC. Its protein product is CASRGPYNEQFF. Variable domain in full (rest from reference TRBV19 and TRBJ2-1): DGGITQSPKYLFRKEGQNVTLSCEQNLNHDAMYWYRQDPGQGLRLIYYSQIVNDFQKGDIAEGYSVSREKKESFPLTVTSAQKNPTAFYLCASRGPYNEQFFGPGTRLTVL.

In DNA form, the CDR3 reads TGTGCCAGTAGTGCGGGACTCATCGAAGATACGCAGTATTTT. Residues: CASSAGLIEDTQYF. The rearrangement links TRBV19 to TRBJ2-3, with a weak D call TRBD2 (6 bases). The CDR3 extends over 14 amino acids. Germline CDR1 and CDR2: LNHDA and SQIVND (reference sequence). Between the trimmed V and J ends, which lost 5 bases and 5 bases, there was a span of 14 bases.

This chain connects TRBV11-3 to TRBJ2-7; perhaps TRBD2 as D (6 bases). CDR1 is SGHNT, CDR2 YENEEA, per germline. The ends were cut back, 5 bases at V and 7 bases at J, with 12 bases in the middle. The CDR3 has 12 amino acids. In nucleotides, the CDR3 is TGTGCCAGCAGCCCGCACAGCGGGGAGCAGTACTTC. This encodes CASSPHSGEQYF.

This rearrangement joins TRBV7-8 to TRBJ1-5, with D uncertain. Germline lookup yields CDR1 SGHVS and CDR2 FQNEAQ. This CDR3 spans 13 amino acids. Trimming shortened V by 1 base and J by 7 bases, and 8 bases separated the two germline ends. The chain's CDR3 is CASSLVAQQPQHF. The CDR3 DNA reads as TGTGCCAGCAGCTTAGTTGCCCAGCAGCCCCAGCATTTT.

The chain is built from TRBV4-1 and TRBJ2-5, with 10 bases lining up with TRBD2. This CDR3 has 16 residues. CDR1 is MGHRA and CDR2 is YSYEKL in the germline V gene. Losses at the gene ends were 3 bases for V and 2 bases for J; bases not matched to a gene: 6. The CDR3: CASSQRVAGGQETQYF. The CDR3 nucleotides read TGCGCCAGCAGCCAGCGCGTAGCGGGGGGACAAGAGACCCAGTACTTC.

This sequence joins TRBV6-1 and TRBJ2-7; a possible D gene is TRBD1 (5 bases). This CDR3 is built from 13 residues. From germline, CDR1 is MNHNS and CDR2 SASEGT. V was clipped by 8 bases and J by 3 bases, with 14 bases between them. CDR3 bases: TGTGCCAGCCTCCAGGGCTCTGGCTACGAGCAGTACTTC. It specifies CASLQGSGYEQYF.

The rearrangement joins TRBV5-6 to TRBJ1-2; 8 bases agree with TRBD1. Looked up from germline, CDR1 is SGHDT and CDR2 is YYEEEE. The CDR3 contains 13 residues. V shed 3 bases, J shed 7 bases, and the junction held 5 bases outside the gene matches. The CDR3 loop is CASSSDRAAGYTF. The CDR3, as DNA: TGTGCCAGCAGCTCGGACAGGGCTGCTGGCTACACCTTC.

The DNA for the CDR3 is TGTGCCAGCAGTGAATTAGGACAGGGTACCGCTGAAGCTTTCTTT. Amino acids: CASSELGQGTAEAFF. The chain employs TRBV6-1 and TRBJ1-1, with TRBD1 matching 8 bases. The CDR3 has 15 amino acids. The V gene's germline CDR1 is MNHNS and CDR2 SASEGT. With 2 bases clipped from V and 6 bases from J, the junction kept 8 bases outside the gene matches.

This chain uses TRBV28 with TRBJ1-2; 8 nucleotides match TRBD1. V was pared by 5 bases and J by 7 bases, with 15 bases of the junction left unmatched. CDR3 length equals 16 residues. Germline CDR1 reads MDHEN; CDR2 reads SYDVKM. The CDR3 DNA reads as TGTGCCAGCAGTGCATATGATCGACAGGGGATGAGTGGCTACACCTTC. Amino acids: CASSAYDRQGMSGYTF.

The chain carries TRBV4-3 and TRBJ2-2; 7 positions agree with TRBD2. This CDR3 is 16 amino acids long. J lost 4 bases, V lost 1 base, and 6 bases had no gene match. The germline gives CDR1 LGHNA, CDR2 YSLEER. CDR3 loop: CASSQVGGEGTGELFF. DNA for the CDR3: TGCGCCAGCAGCCAAGTTGGAGGGGAGGGCACCGGGGAGCTGTTTTTT.

V is TRBV30 and J is TRBJ2-1, with D maybe TRBD2 (5 bases). Trimming took 3 bases from V and 4 from J, leaving 13 bases between them. CDR1 GTSNPN and CDR2 SVGIG come from the germline V gene (reference sequence). CDR3 length equals 14 residues. CDR3 loop: CAWRAAGWYNEQFF. The CDR3 nucleotides are TGTGCCTGGAGGGCCGCGGGTTGGTACAATGAGCAGTTCTTC.

This chain links TRBV7-9 with TRBJ2-1; TRBD1 matches at 12 bases. After removal of 5 bases from V and 5 bases from J, the junction contained 4 bases not matched to a gene. CDR1 is SEHNR and CDR2 is FQNEAQ in the germline V gene (reference sequence). CDR3 size: 15 residues. The CDR3 region is CASSQGQGANNEQFF. The CDR3 bases are TGTGCCAGCAGCCAGGGACAGGGGGCTAACAATGAGCAGTTCTTC.

The genes are TRBV30 and TRBJ1-4, with TRBD1 as a possible D gene (5 bases). CDR1 is GTSNPN, CDR2 SVGIG, per germline (reference sequence). Trimming took 7 bases from V and 8 from J, leaving 11 bases between them. The CDR3 covers 11 residues. The CDR3 DNA follows: TGTGCCTTGGACCGGGGGGAAAAACTGTTTTTT. It specifies CALDRGEKLFF.

V gene TRBV6-5 combines with J gene TRBJ2-7, with D possibly matching TRBD2 (6 bases). V was cut by 2 bases and J by 5 bases, with 13 bases left in between. The CDR3 spans 14 residues. Germline-derived CDR1 and CDR2 are MNHEY and SVGAGI. The CDR3 nucleotides read TGTGCCAGCAGTTACGCGGGGAGAGGCGACGAGCAGTACTTC. It codes for CASSYAGRGDEQYF.

This chain joins TRBV5-5 and TRBJ2-1, with TRBD2 matching 9 bases. Germline V gene sequence: CDR1 SGHKS, CDR2 YYEKEE (reference sequence). The CDR3 is 16 amino acids. With 0 bases clipped from V and 8 bases from J, the junction kept 9 bases outside the gene matches. The CDR3 region has the DNA TGTGCCAGCAGCTTGGGTGGCGGGAGGGTTGGGGATGAGCAGTTCTTC. As protein: CASSLGGGRVGDEQFF.

This rearrangement joins TRBV28 to TRBJ2-3, with a possible D match to TRBD2 (5 bases). Deletions cut 6 bases from V and 0 bases from J, with 16 bases between. Germline CDR1 and CDR2: MDHEN and SYDVKM. The CDR3 contains 16 residues. The CDR3 sequence: CASRPPRGTSTDTQYF. For the CDR3, the DNA is TGTGCCAGCAGACCCCCCCGGGGTACTAGCACAGATACGCAGTATTTT.

The chain links TRBV5-4 to TRBJ1-1; D is perhaps TRBD1 (6 bases). The V gene's germline CDR1 is SGHNT and CDR2 YYREEE (reference sequence). Trimming cost V 3 bases and J 1 base, with 13 bases left between them. The CDR3 spans 15 residues. The CDR3 region has the DNA TGTGCCAGCAGCTGGGGGGGCAAACCGAACACTGAAGCTTTCTTT. Translation: CASSWGGKPNTEAFF.

The chain recombines TRBV7-3 with TRBJ1-5; D is possibly TRBD1 (5 bases). The CDR3 length is 14 residues. Germline V CDR1 and CDR2: SGHTA, FQGTGA. Trimming left V 2 bases short and J 6 bases short, with 11 bases between. CDR3 bases: TGTGCCAGCAGCTTATCGGGGGGGGGTCAGCCCCAGCATTTT. This translates into CASSLSGGGQPQHF.

This clone was seen a single time. V gene TRBV5-1 combines with J gene TRBJ2-1, with 7 bases fitting TRBD1. The CDR3 is 18 amino acids. Germline-derived CDR1 and CDR2 are SGHRS and YFSETQ. V shed 0 bases and J 1 base; nucleotides not matched to a gene: 10. CDR3 amino acids: CASSLARQGTRSYNEQFF. As DNA, the CDR3 is TGCGCCAGCAGCTTGGCGAGACAGGGAACCCGTTCCTACAATGAGCAGTTCTTC. Together with reference TRBV5-1 and TRBJ2-1, the CDR3 gives the full variable domain: KAGVTQTPRYLIKTRGQQVTLSCSPISGHRSVSWYQQTPGQGLQFLFEYFSETQRNKGNFPGRFSGRQFSNSRSEMNVSTLELGDSALYLCASSLARQGTRSYNEQFFGPGTRLTVL.

V is TRBV6-5 and J is TRBJ2-3; possible D gene TRBD2, 6 bases. Germline values: CDR1 MNHEY, CDR2 SVGAGI. The CDR3 totals 15 residues. Trimming left V 5 bases short and J 2 bases short, with 14 bases between. CDR3 bases: TGTGCCAGCAGTCTTGGGAGGCGTATCACAGATACGCAGTATTTT. Its protein product is CASSLGRRITDTQYF.

This clone was detected once. CDR3 residues: CASSQEIADLLNEQFF. DNA of the CDR3: TGTGCCAGCAGCCAAGAAATAGCGGACCTTTTGAATGAGCAGTTCTTC. The genes are TRBV4-2 and TRBJ2-1, with D possibly matching TRBD2 (6 bases). CDR3 size: 16 residues. CDR1 LGHNA and CDR2 YNFKEQ come from the germline V gene. With 0 bases removed from V and 7 bases from J, the gap between germline ends came to 16 bases.

This chain connects TRBV11-1 to TRBJ1-3; no reliable D call. The CDR3 spans 13 residues. CDR1 is SGHAT and CDR2 is FQDESV in the germline V gene (reference sequence). Trimming pared 3 bases from V and 4 bases from J, leaving 7 bases between. In DNA form, the CDR3 reads TGTGCCAGCAGCTTTGGCAGAGGAAACACCATATATTTT. Translation gives CASSFGRGNTIYF.

V is TRBV30 and J is TRBJ2-5; no firm D call. From germline, CDR1 is GTSNPN and CDR2 SVGIG (reference sequence). The CDR3 consists of 12 residues. V lost 1 base to trimming and J lost 0 bases, with 3 bases between them. CDR3 amino acids: CAWSANQETQYF. The CDR3 nucleotides are TGTGCCTGGAGTGCCAACCAAGAGACCCAGTACTTC.

The chain couples TRBV5-6 to TRBJ2-5; TRBD1 matches at 7 bases. The junction had 13 bases not matched to a gene; V was cut back by 4 bases and J by 10 bases. Looked up from germline, CDR1 is SGHDT and CDR2 is YYEEEE. This CDR3 comprises 14 residues. The chain's CDR3 is CASSPKQGYRDQYF. The CDR3 DNA reads TGTGCCAGCAGCCCCAAACAGGGGTACCGGGACCAGTACTTC.

This chain connects TRBV28 to TRBJ1-2; D perhaps matches TRBD1 (5 bases). The length of the CDR3 is 12 residues. Germline CDR1 is MDHEN and CDR2 is SYDVKM. The V end was cut by 1 base, the J end by 8 bases, with 8 bases between. DNA for the CDR3: TGTGCCAGCAGTTTATTTCAGGGCGGCTACACCTTC. Protein sequence: CASSLFQGGYTF.